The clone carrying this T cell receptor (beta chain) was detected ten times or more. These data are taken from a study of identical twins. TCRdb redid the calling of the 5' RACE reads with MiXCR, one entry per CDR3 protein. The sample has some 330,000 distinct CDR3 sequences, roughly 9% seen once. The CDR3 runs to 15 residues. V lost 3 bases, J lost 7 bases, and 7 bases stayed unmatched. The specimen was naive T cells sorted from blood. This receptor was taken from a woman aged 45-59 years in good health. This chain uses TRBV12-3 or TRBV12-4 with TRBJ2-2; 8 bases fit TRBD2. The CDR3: CASSFLAGLHGELFF. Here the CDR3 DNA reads TGTGCCAGCAGTTTCCTAGCGGGTTTACACGGGGAGCTGTTTTTT.